These 31 T cell receptor beta chains came from one sample sequenced in a study of blood T cell repertoires in COVID-19. TCRdb's copy holds only in-frame clones and misses some; the assay was immunoSEQ multiplex PCR. This table holds around 250,000 clones, just under 85% found once. The sequenced material came from PBMCs or T cells enriched from blood (not recorded which). The receptors derive from a man aged 35-49 years who had recovered from COVID-19.

The chain recombines TRBV28 with TRBJ1-2; D is unresolved. Germline V gene sequence: CDR1 MDHEN, CDR2 SYDVKM. Trimming shortened V by 2 bases and J by 6 bases, and 13 bases separated the two germline ends. The CDR3 is made up of 14 amino acids. CDR3 protein: CASSLQAEENGYTF. The CDR3 region has the DNA TGTGCCAGCAGTTTACAGGCAGAAGAGAATGGCTACACCTTC.

The V gene is TRBV7-2, the J gene TRBJ1-1; D is unclear. The CDR3 spans 9 residues. Germline V lookup: CDR1 SGHTA, CDR2 FQGNSA. The CDR3 reads CGSGTEAFF. The CDR3 nucleotides read TGTGGGTCGGGGACTGAAGCTTTCTTT.

This rearrangement joins TRBV29-1 to TRBJ1-2, with D unresolved. V was trimmed by 4 bases and J by 8 bases, leaving 14 bases between them. This CDR3 region has 12 residues. CDR1 is SQVTM and CDR2 is ANQGSEA in the germline V gene. This chain's CDR3 is CSVGREAGGYTF. Written as DNA, the CDR3 is TGCAGCGTTGGGCGGGAGGCCGGGGGCTACACCTTC.

CDR3 sequence reads: CASSLYWGPNTEAFF. CDR3 sequence (DNA): TGTGCCAGCAGTTTATATTGGGGGCCTAACACTGAAGCTTTCTTT. The chain employs TRBV27 and TRBJ1-1, with D possibly TRBD1 on 6 matching bases. Trimming pared 1 base from V and 2 bases from J, leaving 11 bases between. The CDR3 consists of 15 residues. The germline gives CDR1 MNHEY, CDR2 SMNVEV (reference sequence).

The chain carries TRBV28 and TRBJ2-1, with 8 bases fitting TRBD2. The CDR3 runs to 18 residues. V dropped 4 bases and J dropped 0; count of bases not matched to a gene: 11. Germline V CDR1 and CDR2: MDHEN, SYDVKM. CDR3 sequence reads: CASSSAGASVGSYNEQFF. DNA of the CDR3: TGTGCCAGCAGTTCAGCGGGGGCGTCGGTGGGCTCCTACAATGAGCAGTTCTTC.

This clone was observed a handful of times. The chain couples TRBV7-3 to TRBJ2-1; 9 bases agree with TRBD2. The germline V gene encodes CDR1 SGHTA and CDR2 FQGTGA. J lost 1 base, V lost 5 bases, and 3 bases had no gene match. The CDR3 is made up of 15 amino acids. The CDR3 DNA reads as TGTGCCAGCAGCACCCTAGCGGGGTCCTACAATGAGCAGTTCTTC. It specifies CASSTLAGSYNEQFF.

The V and J genes are TRBV6-5 and TRBJ2-7; TRBD2 matches 8 bases. From germline, CDR1 is MNHEY and CDR2 SVGAGI. V trimming: 5 bases; J trimming: 3 bases; junction bases outside the gene matches: 6. The CDR3 has 14 residues. In DNA form, the CDR3 reads TGTGCCAGCAGTCCAGGGACTAGTTACTACGAGCAGTACTTC. Translated: CASSPGTSYYEQYF.

The rearrangement uses TRBV20-1 and TRBJ2-4, with 13 bases that match TRBD2. CDR1 is DFQATT, CDR2 SNEGSKA, per germline (reference sequence). Trimming took 3 bases from V and 4 from J; bases not matched to a gene: 3. This CDR3 region has 15 residues. CDR3 sequence: CSASSTSGRKNIQYF. Here the CDR3 DNA reads TGCAGTGCTAGTTCGACTAGCGGGAGGAAAAACATTCAGTACTTC.

In this sample, this clone turned up once. The rearrangement links TRBV5-1 to TRBJ2-7, with a possible D match to TRBD1 (5 bases). The germline CDR1 and CDR2 sequences are SGHRS and YFSETQ. Trimming left V 2 bases short and J 2 bases short, with 11 bases between. There are 14 residues in the CDR3. The CDR3 sequence is CASSFGRVTYEQYF. As DNA, the CDR3 is TGCGCCAGCAGCTTTGGCAGGGTAACCTACGAGCAGTACTTC. Together with reference TRBV5-1 and TRBJ2-7, the CDR3 gives the full variable domain: KAGVTQTPRYLIKTRGQQVTLSCSPISGHRSVSWYQQTPGQGLQFLFEYFSETQRNKGNFPGRFSGRQFSNSRSEMNVSTLELGDSALYLCASSFGRVTYEQYFGPGTRLTVT.

The chain carries TRBV28 and TRBJ1-2; D is possibly TRBD1 (5 bases). Trimming removed 1 base from V and 10 bases from J, with 10 bases in between. Germline values: CDR1 MDHEN, CDR2 SYDVKM. The CDR3 length is 12 residues. This CDR3 is CASSLLGGVYTF. The CDR3 region has the DNA TGTGCCAGCAGTTTATTGGGGGGAGTCTACACCTTC.

V usage is TRBV5-1 and J usage is TRBJ2-1, with 9 nucleotides matching TRBD2. CDR1 SGHRS and CDR2 YFSETQ come from the germline V gene. V lost 1 base to trimming and J lost 8 bases; unmatched junction nucleotides: 4. The CDR3 contains 14 residues. The CDR3 region is CASSLRGGRDEQFF. The CDR3 nucleotides are TGCGCCAGCAGCTTGCGGGGCGGGAGGGATGAGCAGTTCTTC.

This clone was seen only once. V and J are TRBV4-1 and TRBJ1-5; TRBD1 matches 8 bases. The CDR3 is 15 residues long. CDR1 and CDR2 from the germline V gene are MGHRA and YSYEKL. The ends lost 0 bases at V and 5 bases at J; junction bases unmatched: 3. CDR3 residues: CASSQDDRGDQPQHF. As DNA, the CDR3 is TGCGCCAGCAGCCAAGACGACAGGGGAGATCAGCCCCAGCATTTT.

The V gene is TRBV11-2, the J gene TRBJ2-5, with TRBD2 matching over 11 bases. From germline, CDR1 is SGHAT and CDR2 FQNNGV. Trimming removed 1 base from V and 0 bases from J; junction bases left unmatched: 7. CDR3 length: 18 residues. The CDR3: CASSLGVAGGKYQETQYF. CDR3 bases: TGTGCCAGCAGCTTAGGTGTAGCGGGGGGGAAATACCAAGAGACCCAGTACTTC.

The table lists this clone with a few counts. V usage is TRBV14 and J usage is TRBJ2-7, with D possibly matching TRBD2 (5 bases). Germline loops: CDR1 SGHDN, CDR2 FVKESK. This CDR3 is built from 12 residues. With 1 base removed from V and 4 bases from J, the gap between germline ends came to 5 bases. The CDR3 DNA reads as TGTGCCAGCAGCCAAGGCGGGTACGAGCAGTACTTC. Translating gives CASSQGGYEQYF.

This clone was seen only a few times. The chain links TRBV19 to TRBJ1-4, with D tentatively TRBD1 (6 bases). The CDR3 sequence is 14 residues long. Trimming removed 4 bases from V and 7 bases from J, with 13 bases in between. Germline assignment: CDR1 LNHDA and CDR2 SQIVND (reference sequence). The CDR3 nucleotides read TGTGCCAGTAGTACCGGACAGTATGGTGAAAAACTGTTTTTT. This codes for CASSTGQYGEKLFF.

CDR3 sequence reads: CASSQDVGRPSNQPQHF. The CDR3 DNA reads TGTGCCAGCAGCCAAGATGTGGGCCGACCTAGCAATCAGCCCCAGCATTTT. The V call is TRBV4-2, the J call TRBJ1-5; D not resolved. Germline-derived CDR1 and CDR2 are LGHNA and YNFKEQ. V lost 0 bases and J lost 0, with 12 bases in between. The length of the CDR3 is 17 residues.

This clone was counted a few times. This chain links TRBV27 with TRBJ2-7; no firm D call. Between the trimmed V and J ends, which lost 3 bases and 2 bases, there was a span of 8 bases. Germline CDR1 reads MNHEY; CDR2 reads SMNVEV (reference sequence). The CDR3 runs 13 residues. CDR3 loop: CASSFGQPYEQYF. As DNA, the CDR3 is TGTGCCAGCAGTTTTGGGCAGCCCTACGAGCAGTACTTC.

The chain couples TRBV15 to TRBJ1-4; the D gene is possibly TRBD1 (6 bases). The CDR3 covers 13 residues. Looked up from germline, CDR1 is LNHNV and CDR2 is YYDKDF (reference sequence). Trimming stripped 4 bases from V and 7 bases from J, with 10 bases between. CDR3 residues: CATSKGQFEKLFF. The DNA for the CDR3 is TGTGCCACCAGCAAAGGACAGTTTGAAAAACTGTTTTTT.

This clone was detected a few times. The chain joins TRBV7-9 to TRBJ2-2, with 9 bases fitting TRBD2. This CDR3 comprises 17 residues. V lost 8 bases and J lost 0; bases outside the gene matches: 10. CDR1 is SEHNR and CDR2 is FQNEAQ in the germline V gene (reference sequence). The CDR3, as DNA: TGTGCCAGCCCCGGGGCTAGCGGGATGACGAACACCGGGGAGCTGTTTTTT. It is translated as CASPGASGMTNTGELFF.

The table lists this clone with a few counts. The CDR3 is CASSPWDSSDNTEAFF. The CDR3 DNA reads as TGTGCCAGCAGTCCCTGGGACAGCAGCGACAACACTGAAGCTTTCTTT. The chain uses TRBV28 and TRBJ1-1, with 7 bases identical to TRBD1. The V and J ends lost 5 bases and 2 bases, in that order; junction bases with no gene match: 11. This CDR3 contains 16 residues. The V gene's germline CDR1 is MDHEN and CDR2 SYDVKM.

The chain combines TRBV6-5 with TRBJ2-3, with a weak D call TRBD2 (6 bases). Germline CDR1 MNHEY, CDR2 SVGAGI. The CDR3 extends over 14 amino acids. Trimming took 7 bases from V and 0 from J, leaving 11 bases between them. The CDR3 coding sequence is TGTGCCAGCAATCGGGGGTTCAGCACAGATACGCAGTATTTT. It is translated as CASNRGFSTDTQYF.

V gene TRBV7-3 combines with J gene TRBJ1-1; D gene unclear. V was trimmed by 5 bases and J by 2 bases, leaving 24 bases between them. The V gene's germline CDR1 is SGHTA and CDR2 FQGTGA. The CDR3 is 18 residues long. CDR3: CASSPRGGRGLVNTEAFF. DNA for the CDR3: TGTGCCAGCAGCCCCCGGGGAGGTAGAGGACTTGTCAACACTGAAGCTTTCTTT.

In its sample, this clone was seen a few times. The same CDR3 arises from other DNA sequences in this sample as well. V gene TRBV11-2 combines with J gene TRBJ2-1; a possible D gene is TRBD1 (6 bases). V dropped 1 base and J dropped 10 bases, with 11 bases sitting between them. Germline V gene data show CDR1 as SGHAT and CDR2 as FQNNGV. This CDR3 region has 13 residues. CDR3 protein: CASSLVAQGEQFF. Written as DNA, the CDR3 is TGTGCCAGCAGCTTAGTGGCCCAGGGGGAGCAGTTCTTC.

This clone was counted a few times. The CDR3 spells CASSVKGGTEAFF. The CDR3 nucleotides read TGTGCCAGCAGCGTAAAAGGGGGCACTGAAGCTTTCTTT. The V call is TRBV9, the J call TRBJ1-1; D possibly corresponds to TRBD1 (6 bases). This CDR3 has 13 residues. Germline lookup yields CDR1 SGDLS and CDR2 YYNGEE. V was trimmed by 1 base and J by 4 bases, leaving 8 bases between them.

This clone has just a few counts. The chain links TRBV28 to TRBJ1-2; 8 nucleotides match TRBD1. This CDR3 comprises 16 residues. CDR1 MDHEN and CDR2 SYDVKM come from the germline V gene. The ends lost 6 bases at V and 4 bases at J; junction bases unmatched: 13. CDR3 region: CASSPDRDGDLYGYTF. The CDR3 DNA follows: TGTGCCAGCAGCCCGGACAGGGACGGCGACCTCTATGGCTACACCTTC.

The V and J genes are TRBV18 and TRBJ1-1; a weak D match, TRBD1 (6 bases). This CDR3 has 15 residues. The germline V gene has CDR1 KGHSH and CDR2 LQKENI. V was pared by 2 bases and J by 6 bases, with 16 bases between. Written as DNA, the CDR3 is TGTGCCAGCTCACCAACACAGGGAATTCTATCTGAAGCTTTCTTT. This sequence encodes CASSPTQGILSEAFF.

This clone appeared once. The CDR3 sequence is CASSPRDRSYEQYF. Written as DNA, the CDR3 is TGCGCCAGCAGCCCCCGGGACAGGTCCTACGAGCAGTACTTC. This chain uses TRBV4-3 with TRBJ2-7, with 8 bases matching TRBD1. The ends lost 4 bases at V and 1 base at J; junction bases unmatched: 3. Germline CDR1 and CDR2: LGHNA and YSLEER. The CDR3 is 14 residues long.

This clone has a single count. The chain couples TRBV5-1 to TRBJ2-1, with 8 bases that match TRBD1. Germline values: CDR1 SGHRS, CDR2 YFSETQ. Trimming at V came to 4 bases and at J to 3 bases, leaving 15 bases not matched to a gene. This CDR3 region has 18 residues. CDR3 in amino acids: CASSPNRDRPPIYNEQFF. The CDR3 DNA sequence: TGCGCCAGCAGCCCCAACCGGGACAGGCCTCCCATCTACAATGAGCAGTTCTTC.

This clone was seen once. The V call is TRBV28, the J call TRBJ1-1, with 8 bases that match TRBD1. Trimming removed 3 bases from V and 1 base from J; junction bases left unmatched: 4. This CDR3 is 15 amino acids long. Per germline, CDR1 MDHEN and CDR2 SYDVKM. DNA for the CDR3: TGTGCCAGCAGTTTCGCAGGGGGCTCGAACACTGAAGCTTTCTTT. It encodes CASSFAGGSNTEAFF.

The chain joins TRBV28 to TRBJ1-1, with 9 bases identical to TRBD1. CDR1 MDHEN and CDR2 SYDVKM come from the germline V gene. The CDR3 consists of 14 residues. J gave up 10 bases and V 7 bases, and 13 bases lay outside the gene matches. CDR3 nucleotides: TGTGCCAGCACTCTTCCGGGACAGGGTATTCTAGCTTTCTTT. Amino acids: CASTLPGQGILAFF.

This chain connects TRBV5-4 to TRBJ1-1; D not certain. Germline CDR1 is SGHNT and CDR2 is YYREEE (reference sequence). The CDR3 totals 13 residues. V was pared by 1 base and J by 8 bases, with 12 bases between. The CDR3 DNA reads as TGTGCCAGCAGCTTGACGACTACGGGAGAAGCTTTCTTT. Protein product: CASSLTTTGEAFF.